One sample yielded the 21 T cell receptor beta chains listed below, sequenced in a study of T cells in Graves' hyperthyroidism and ophthalmopathy. What was amplified from RNA transcripts were TCR beta CDR3 regions. HTBI primers drove first-round RT-PCR of the TCR CDR3. TCRdb used MiXCR to reprocess the multiplex PCR reads, holding one entry per CDR3 protein. The profile covers about 580,000 distinct CDR3 sequences, with around 46% appearing a single time and roughly 8.2% taken by the ten largest. The sequencing input was peripheral blood or thyroid tissue (not recorded which). These receptors came from a young woman with Graves' hyperthyroidism.

This chain links TRBV5-1 with TRBJ2-5, with 11 bases aligning to TRBD1. The V segment lost 0 bases and the J segment 1 base; nucleotides outside the gene matches: 2. This CDR3 comprises 16 residues. The germline CDR1 and CDR2 sequences are SGHRS and YFSETQ. CDR3 sequence: CASSLAGTGGQETQYF. CDR3 sequence (DNA): TGCGCCAGCAGCTTGGCGGGGACAGGGGGCCAAGAGACCCAGTACTTC.

The chain employs TRBV24-1 and TRBJ2-7; TRBD2 might be the D (6 bases). Germline V gene lookup returns CDR1 KGHDR and CDR2 SFDVKD. The CDR3 spans 15 residues. The ends were cut back, 0 bases at V and 7 bases at J, with 15 bases in the middle. DNA for the CDR3: TGTGCCACCAGTGATTTGGTAGCGGAGGGTAATGAGCAGTACTTC. Amino acid sequence: CATSDLVAEGNEQYF.

The rearrangement uses TRBV2 and TRBJ1-2, with D possibly being TRBD1 (5 bases). Trimming removed 1 base at V and 7 bases at J, with 7 bases between. The CDR3 is 12 residues long. Germline V gives CDR1 SNHLY, CDR2 FYNNEI. The CDR3 coding sequence is TGTGCCAGCAGTGAAGATGGGGGTGGCTACACCTTC. This encodes CASSEDGGGYTF.

This clonotype was recorded at least ten times. The chain employs TRBV6-5 and TRBJ1-2; no firm D call. V lost 2 bases, J lost 1 base, and 5 bases lay in between. This CDR3 contains 13 residues. Germline V gene sequence: CDR1 MNHEY, CDR2 SVGAGI. Here the CDR3 DNA reads TGTGCCAGCAGTTACGGGAATAACTATGGCTACACCTTC. Encoded protein: CASSYGNNYGYTF.

The CDR3 spells CASSYLTGVDQPQHF. CDR3 sequence (DNA): TGTGCCAGCAGTTACCTGACAGGGGTGGATCAGCCCCAGCATTTT. The chain employs TRBV6-6 and TRBJ1-5; 8 nucleotides agree with TRBD1. V shed 2 bases and J 5 bases; nucleotides not matched to a gene: 5. The CDR3 consists of 15 residues. Germline lookup yields CDR1 MNHNY and CDR2 SVGAGI (reference sequence).

This clonotype was detected only a few times. The chain combines TRBV7-9 with TRBJ2-7; the D gene is possibly TRBD2 (7 bases). The germline V gene has CDR1 SEHNR and CDR2 FQNEAQ (reference sequence). The CDR3 consists of 13 residues. Trimming stripped 8 bases from V and 7 bases from J, with 18 bases between. The CDR3 protein is CASEGGLGNEQYF. CDR3 nucleotide sequence: TGTGCCAGCGAGGGGGGGTTAGGCAATGAGCAGTACTTC.

This sequence joins TRBV12-5 and TRBJ2-7; 8 nucleotides agree with TRBD2. V lost 3 bases and J lost 7; bases outside the gene matches: 11. Germline V CDR1 and CDR2: LGHNT, FRNRAP. The CDR3 has 15 amino acids. The CDR3 DNA reads as TGTGCTAGTGGTTTACGGCTAGCGGGCACCTTGGAGCAGTACTTC. It codes for CASGLRLAGTLEQYF. The full variable domain, with the rest looked up from reference TRBV12-5 and TRBJ2-7, is DARVTQTPRHKVTEMGQEVTMRCQPILGHNTVFWYRQTMMQGLELLAYFRNRAPLDDSGMPKDRFSAEMPDATLATLKIQPSEPRDSAVYFCASGLRLAGTLEQYFGPGTRLTVT.

V gene TRBV20-1 combines with J gene TRBJ2-7; 8 positions agree with TRBD1. The germline V gene encodes CDR1 DFQATT and CDR2 SNEGSKA (reference sequence). CDR3 size: 12 residues. V trimming: 6 bases; J trimming: 2 bases; junction bases outside the gene matches: 3. The CDR3 loop reads CSATGQAYEQYF. CDR3 in DNA: TGCAGTGCCACGGGACAGGCCTACGAGCAGTACTTC.

This clonotype was recorded at least ten times. This sequence joins TRBV24-1 and TRBJ2-3, with unresolved D. Trimming shortened V by 3 bases and J by 6 bases, and 21 bases separated the two germline ends. In germline, CDR1 is KGHDR, CDR2 SFDVKD. The CDR3 has 17 residues. The CDR3 DNA reads TGTGCCACCAGTGATGGAACTAATCCTCAGTGGTTGGATACGCAGTATTTT. Residues: CATSDGTNPQWLDTQYF.

About this clonotype itself: A junction boundary mismatches the germline segment, possibly from a read error. This chain's CDR3 is CASSETGSLHF. CDR3 DNA: TGTGCCAGCAGTGAAACAGGCAGCTTACATTTT. The rearrangement joins TRBV2 to TRBJ2-3, with D possibly TRBD1 on 5 matching bases. The CDR3 consists of 11 residues. The germline V gene has CDR1 SNHLY and CDR2 FYNNEI.

At least ten counts were recorded for this clonotype. V usage is TRBV5-4 and J usage is TRBJ2-7, with 8 bases matching TRBD2. V lost 4 bases, J lost 3 bases, and 9 bases stayed unmatched. The CDR3 covers 15 residues. The germline CDR1 and CDR2 sequences are SGHNT and YYREEE (reference sequence). The CDR3 DNA reads TGTGCCAGCAGCCAGGGACTAGAATCGGTCTACGAGCAGTACTTC. Encoded protein: CASSQGLESVYEQYF.

This chain joins TRBV2 and TRBJ1-5; D uncertain. This CDR3 comprises 13 residues. CDR1 is SNHLY and CDR2 is FYNNEI in the germline V gene. Trimming removed 4 bases at V and 10 bases at J, with 14 bases between. The CDR3 coding sequence is TGTGCCAGCAGTGCACTCCGGGCGGATCCCCAGCATTTT. Translating it yields CASSALRADPQHF.

At least ten counts were recorded for this clonotype. The rearrangement joins TRBV2 to TRBJ1-1; D is unclear. Trimming stripped 6 bases from V and 5 bases from J, with 7 bases between. The germline V gene encodes CDR1 SNHLY and CDR2 FYNNEI. CDR3 length: 11 amino acids. The CDR3 protein is CASSSYTEAFF. CDR3 DNA: TGTGCCAGCAGCTCATATACTGAAGCTTTCTTT.

This chain links TRBV11-2 with TRBJ1-6; 10 positions agree with TRBD1. Trimming took 6 bases from V and 10 from J; bases not matched to a gene: 12. Germline V CDR1 and CDR2: SGHAT, FQNNGV. CDR3 size: 16 residues. CDR3 amino acids: CASSGSGTGEFSPLHF. CDR3 sequence (DNA): TGTGCCAGCAGTGGATCCGGGACAGGGGAATTCTCACCCCTCCACTTT. Drawing the rest from reference TRBV11-2 and TRBJ1-6, the complete variable domain is EAGVAQSPRYKIIEKRQSVAFWCNPISGHATLYWYQQILGQGPKLLIQFQNNGVVDDSQLPKDRFSAERLKGVDSTLKIQPAKLEDSAVYLCASSGSGTGEFSPLHFGNGTRLTVT.

CDR3 coding DNA: TGTGCCAGCAGAACTAGCGGGAGTTTCAATGAGCAGTTCTTC. This sequence encodes CASRTSGSFNEQFF. The genes are TRBV7-9 and TRBJ2-1; 11 positions match TRBD2. The germline V gene has CDR1 SEHNR and CDR2 FQNEAQ (reference sequence). This CDR3 contains 14 residues. V gave up 6 bases and J gave up 6 bases; unmatched junction bases: 4.

This clonotype has a count of ten or more. The rearrangement links TRBV6-1 to TRBJ1-5; TRBD1 is a possible D gene (6 bases). The CDR3 is 15 residues long. The ends were cut back, 6 bases at V and 1 base at J, with 13 bases in the middle. Germline CDR1 reads MNHNS; CDR2 reads SASEGT. CDR3 residues: CASRELQGSNQPQHF. DNA of the CDR3: TGTGCCAGCAGGGAACTACAGGGCAGCAATCAGCCCCAGCATTTT.

At least ten counts were recorded for this clonotype. The rearrangement joins TRBV27 to TRBJ1-1, with D maybe TRBD1 (6 bases). Trimming left V 4 bases short and J 10 bases short, with 13 bases between. The CDR3 is 12 amino acids. Germline V gene sequence: CDR1 MNHEY, CDR2 SMNVEV (reference sequence). DNA of the CDR3: TGTGCCAGCAGTTCCGGGGGCTATAGAGCTTTCTTT. It encodes CASSSGGYRAFF.

The CDR3 DNA sequence: TGTGCCAGCAGCTGGGACAGGGAAGCCAAAAACATTCAGTACTTC. This codes for CASSWDREAKNIQYF. This chain uses TRBV7-9 with TRBJ2-4; 9 nucleotides agree with TRBD1. Per germline, CDR1 SEHNR and CDR2 FQNEAQ (reference sequence). This CDR3 is built from 15 residues. Trimming cost V 4 bases and J 0 bases; bases outside gene matches: 1. Using reference TRBV7-9 and TRBJ2-4 for the parts outside the CDR3, the full variable domain is DTGVSQNPRHKITKRGQNVTFRCDPISEHNRLYWYRQTLGQGPEFLTYFQNEAQLEKSRLLSDRFSAERPKGSFSTLEIQRTEQGDSAMYLCASSWDREAKNIQYFGAGTRLSVL.

This clonotype occurred a few times. In nucleotides, the CDR3 is TGTGCCAGCAGTAACAGGGCCACCCCTGCAACTAATGAAAAACTGTTTTTT. Translating it yields CASSNRATPATNEKLFF. The V gene is TRBV2, the J gene TRBJ1-4; possibly TRBD1 for D (6 bases). Trimming cost V 5 bases and J 0 bases, with 16 bases left between them. The CDR3 runs 17 residues. The V gene's germline CDR1 is SNHLY and CDR2 FYNNEI. The full variable domain, its missing parts supplied by reference TRBV2 and TRBJ1-4, is EPEVTQTPSHQVTQMGQEVILRCVPISNHLYFYWYRQILGQKVEFLVSFYNNEISEKSEIFDDQFSVERPDGSNFTLKIRSTKLEDSAMYFCASSNRATPATNEKLFFGSGTQLSVL.

This clonotype was observed many times. The J gene is TRBJ2-7, the V gene TRBV7-2; TRBD1 matches 9 bases. Germline CDR1 and CDR2: SGHTA and FQGNSA. V shed 4 bases, J shed 2 bases, and the junction held 3 bases outside the gene matches. The CDR3 consists of 14 residues. The CDR3 reads CASSSDRGPYEQYF. CDR3 coding DNA: TGTGCCAGCAGCTCGGACAGGGGCCCCTACGAGCAGTACTTC.

CDR3 protein: CASGGLADDEQYF. CDR3 nucleotide sequence: TGTGCCAGCGGAGGTCTAGCGGACGACGAGCAGTACTTC. This chain connects TRBV10-3 to TRBJ2-7, with 7 bases that match TRBD2. The CDR3 extends over 13 amino acids. V dropped 10 bases and J dropped 5; count of bases not matched to a gene: 11. In germline, CDR1 is ENHRY, CDR2 SYGVKD.